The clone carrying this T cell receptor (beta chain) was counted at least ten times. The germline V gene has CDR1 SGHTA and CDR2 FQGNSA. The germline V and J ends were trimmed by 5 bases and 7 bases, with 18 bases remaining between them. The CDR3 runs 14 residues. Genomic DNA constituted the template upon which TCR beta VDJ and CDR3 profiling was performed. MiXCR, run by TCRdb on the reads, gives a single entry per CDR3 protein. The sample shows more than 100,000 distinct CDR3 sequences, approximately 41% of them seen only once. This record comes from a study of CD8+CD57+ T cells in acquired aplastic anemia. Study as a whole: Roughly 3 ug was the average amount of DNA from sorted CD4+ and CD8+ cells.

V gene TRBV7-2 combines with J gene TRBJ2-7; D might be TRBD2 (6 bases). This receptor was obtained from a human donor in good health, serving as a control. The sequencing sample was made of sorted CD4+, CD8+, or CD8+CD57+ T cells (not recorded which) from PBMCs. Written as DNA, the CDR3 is TGTGCCAGCAGCGTTAGCGGCCGGGCGGGGGAGCAGTACTTC. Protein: CASSVSGRAGEQYF.